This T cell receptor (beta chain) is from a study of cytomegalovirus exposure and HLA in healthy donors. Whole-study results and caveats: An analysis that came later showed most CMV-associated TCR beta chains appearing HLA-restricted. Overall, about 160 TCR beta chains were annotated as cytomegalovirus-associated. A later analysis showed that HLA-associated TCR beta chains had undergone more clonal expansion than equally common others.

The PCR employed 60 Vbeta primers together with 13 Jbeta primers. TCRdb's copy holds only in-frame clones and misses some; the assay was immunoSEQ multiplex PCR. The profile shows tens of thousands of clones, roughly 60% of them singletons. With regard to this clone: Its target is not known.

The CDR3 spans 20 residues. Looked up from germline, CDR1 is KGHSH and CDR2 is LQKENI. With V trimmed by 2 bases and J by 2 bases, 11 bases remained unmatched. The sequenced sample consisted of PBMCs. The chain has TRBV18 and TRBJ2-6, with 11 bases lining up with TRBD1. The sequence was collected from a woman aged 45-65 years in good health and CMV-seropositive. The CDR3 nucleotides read TGTGCCAGCTCACCAATAGGACAGGGGGCGAAGCCTCCTGGGGCCAACGTCCTGACTTTC. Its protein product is CASSPIGQGAKPPGANVLTF.